In its sample, the clone carrying this TCR beta chain was seen once. Its antigen is undetermined. Germline values: CDR1 MNHEY, CDR2 SMNVEV (reference sequence). V trimming: 4 bases; J trimming: 1 base; junction bases outside the gene matches: 27. CDR3 length equals 24 residues. These data belong to a study of blood T cells in healthy people across ages. Points from the study as a whole: The CMV status of each donor remained undetermined, and this could have confounded shifts in expanded clonotypes. Older age coincided with a roughly linear decline in TCR beta diversity per million T cells. In these data, TCR beta diversity tracked strongly with naive T cell percentage.

Combining a sample-barcoded 5' primer with a J-beta primer mix, a second PCR ran for roughly 6 to 11 cycles. TCRdb re-called the 5' RACE reads through MiXCR, storing one row per CDR3 protein. The sample contains about 770,000 distinct CDR3 sequences, around 43% of which appear only once. Sequenced material: blood. The clonotype comes from a man between 60 and 75 years old in good health. The chain couples TRBV27 to TRBJ2-1; TRBD2 matches 11 bases. Here the CDR3 DNA reads TGTGCCAGCAGTTATTCTTCGGGGGCGCGGTTGTCTACTAGCGGGGGTCAATCCTACAATGAGCAGTTCTTC. Its protein is CASSYSSGARLSTSGGQSYNEQFF.